The clone carrying this T cell receptor beta chain was observed a handful of times. At one end the junction does not follow the germline gene, possibly because of a read error. The record originates from a study of Graves' ophthalmopathy and Graves' hyperthyroidism. CDR3 length equals 17 residues. Germline CDR1 is SGHTA and CDR2 is FQGTGA. TCR beta CDR3 amplification used RNA transcripts. A first-round RT-PCR used HTBI primers, followed by a second-round multiplex PCR. Each CDR3 protein is one row after TCRdb ran MiXCR on the multiplex PCR reads. The table has 650,000 to 900,000 distinct CDR3 sequences, roughly two fifths seen once; the top ten hold 35% to 55%.

Sequenced: peripheral blood. The receptor's source is an adult man with Graves' ophthalmopathy. V usage is TRBV7-3 and J usage is TRBJ1-1; D is ambiguous. The CDR3 protein is CASSQVADRYLNTEAFF. CDR3 DNA sequence: TGCGCCAGCAGCCAGGTTGCGGACCGATACTTGAACACTGAAGCTTTCTTT.